This entry lists 32 T cell receptor beta chains sequenced from one sample in a study of early T cells in non-severe SARS-CoV-2 infection. MiXCR, run by TCRdb on the 5' RACE reads, gives a single entry per CDR3 protein. Of approximately 62,000 distinct CDR3 sequences in the sample, around 12% were seen once. Sequencing was done on a sample of whole blood. The receptors originated from an adult who was a healthcare worker with PCR-confirmed SARS-CoV-2 infection or an uninfected control (not recorded which).

The chain links TRBV12-3 or TRBV12-4 to TRBJ2-1; 11 bases agree with TRBD2. The CDR3 covers 16 residues. J gave up 7 bases and V 7 bases, and 12 bases lay outside the gene matches. The DNA of the CDR3 is TGTGCCAGCACAAGAGGCTCTAGCGGGAGGAGAAATGAGCAGTTCTTC. Protein sequence: CASTRGSSGRRNEQFF.

This clonotype was counted at least ten times. The chain uses TRBV4-1 and TRBJ2-3, with 9 bases aligning to TRBD1. The germline gives CDR1 MGHRA, CDR2 YSYEKL. The CDR3 runs to 19 residues. V lost 0 bases to trimming and J lost 0 bases; unmatched junction nucleotides: 10. CDR3 coding DNA: TGCGCCAGCAGCCAAGATAGGTGGGCCGGGACAGGGAGCACAGATACGCAGTATTTT. It specifies CASSQDRWAGTGSTDTQYF.

This rearrangement joins TRBV7-9 to TRBJ1-2; no clear D gene. V shed 1 base and J shed 6 bases, with 12 bases lying between them. CDR1 and CDR2 from the germline V gene are SEHNR and FQNEAQ (reference sequence). The CDR3 has 14 residues. CDR3 in DNA: TGTGCCAGCAGCTTAGACTCCGAACTGAATGGCTACACCTTC. As protein: CASSLDSELNGYTF.

There are a few counts of this clonotype. The V gene is TRBV4-3, the J gene TRBJ1-1; 7 bases are shared with TRBD1. V lost 0 bases and J lost 1; bases outside the gene matches: 2. This CDR3 is built from 15 residues. The germline V gene has CDR1 LGHNA and CDR2 YSLEER. As DNA, the CDR3 is TGCGCCAGCAGCCAAGACTACAGGGGGAACACTGAAGCTTTCTTT. It yields the protein CASSQDYRGNTEAFF.

This chain links TRBV19 with TRBJ1-2; 7 positions match TRBD1. Germline-derived CDR1 and CDR2 are LNHDA and SQIVND (reference sequence). This CDR3 spans 18 amino acids. With V trimmed by 3 bases and J by 8 bases, 21 bases remained unmatched. CDR3 nucleotides: TGTGCCAGTAGTATTAAGGGACAGCTTCGGAGGGAGTTCTGGGGCTACACCTTC. Protein: CASSIKGQLRREFWGYTF. The whole variable domain, remainder taken from reference TRBV19 and TRBJ1-2, is DGGITQSPKYLFRKEGQNVTLSCEQNLNHDAMYWYRQDPGQGLRLIYYSQIVNDFQKGDIAEGYSVSREKKESFPLTVTSAQKNPTAFYLCASSIKGQLRREFWGYTFGSGTRLTVV.

In its sample, this clonotype was seen many times. The genes are TRBV6-5 and TRBJ2-1, with D unclear. Trimming pared 6 bases from V and 4 bases from J, leaving 16 bases between. The CDR3 has 15 amino acids. The germline V gene encodes CDR1 MNHEY and CDR2 SVGAGI. CDR3 residues: CASSSHWQTYNEQFF. The CDR3 DNA sequence: TGTGCCAGCAGCAGCCATTGGCAAACTTACAATGAGCAGTTCTTC.

This clonotype showed up many times. The V gene is TRBV20-1, the J gene TRBJ2-7; 7 bases agree with TRBD1. V gave up 6 bases and J gave up 0 bases; unmatched junction bases: 2. Germline values: CDR1 DFQATT, CDR2 SNEGSKA (reference sequence). The length of the CDR3 is 12 residues. In DNA form, the CDR3 reads TGCAGTGCCGACAGGGACTCCTACGAGCAGTACTTC. Protein sequence: CSADRDSYEQYF.

This clonotype was seen a few times. The CDR3 DNA sequence: TGTGCCAGCAGCCGCCGGGACAGCCTGAACTATGGCTACACCTTC. Encoded protein: CASSRRDSLNYGYTF. The chain carries TRBV6-2 or TRBV6-3 and TRBJ1-2; TRBD1 aligns across 7 bases. CDR3 size: 15 residues. In germline, CDR1 is MNHEY, CDR2 SVGEGT. The V segment lost 6 bases and the J segment 2 bases; nucleotides outside the gene matches: 9.

This clonotype appeared many times. The gene calls are TRBV18 and TRBJ2-6; the D call may be TRBD1 or TRBD2 (5 bases each). The CDR3 runs 19 residues. The V gene lost 1 base and the J gene lost 3 bases, with 19 bases spanning the gap. Germline assignment: CDR1 KGHSH and CDR2 LQKENI. This CDR3 reads CASSPRVGRGNVGANVLTF. In DNA, the CDR3 is TGTGCCAGCTCACCACGAGTGGGCCGGGGCAACGTTGGGGCCAACGTCCTGACTTTC.

This clonotype was counted many times. The chain recombines TRBV27 with TRBJ2-1; D is possibly TRBD1 or TRBD2 (6 bases each). V was pared by 5 bases and J by 2 bases, with 16 bases between. The CDR3 contains 16 residues. From germline, CDR1 is MNHEY and CDR2 SMNVEV (reference sequence). The CDR3, as DNA: TGTGCCAGCAGTCCCTCCGGGGGCCCGACCTACAATGAGCAGTTCTTC. Amino acids: CASSPSGGPTYNEQFF.

This clonotype was counted a few times. This chain links TRBV2 with TRBJ2-2; D possibly corresponds to TRBD1 (6 bases). V was clipped by 2 bases and J by 8 bases, with 15 bases between them. The CDR3 has 15 residues. Per germline, CDR1 SNHLY and CDR2 FYNNEI. The CDR3 loop is CASSENPTGFGELFF. The CDR3 DNA reads TGTGCCAGCAGTGAAAACCCGACAGGATTTGGGGAGCTGTTTTTT.

The gene calls are TRBV5-1 and TRBJ2-7, with TRBD1 matching 9 bases. The CDR3 length is 18 residues. The V segment lost 0 bases and the J segment 3 bases; nucleotides outside the gene matches: 13. Germline V lookup: CDR1 SGHRS, CDR2 YFSETQ. The CDR3 DNA sequence: TGCGCCAGCAGCTTGGGGCCCTTCACAGGGGGCCTTGACTACGAGCAGTACTTC. Its protein is CASSLGPFTGGLDYEQYF.

With respect to this clonotype: An end of the junction does not agree with germline; a read error may underlie this. This rearrangement joins TRBV6-6 to TRBJ1-1; D gene uncertain. CDR1 MNHNY and CDR2 SVGAGI come from the germline V gene (reference sequence). There are 15 residues in the CDR3. The CDR3 DNA reads TGTGCCAGCAGTCCCCCTTTGGGATGGAACACTGAAGCTCTCTTT. It encodes CASSPPLGWNTEALF.

This clonotype was observed a handful of times. The chain has TRBV19 and TRBJ2-7; D is uncertain. The CDR3 length is 12 residues. Germline V lookup: CDR1 LNHDA, CDR2 SQIVND (reference sequence). The germline V and J ends were trimmed by 6 bases and 5 bases, with 11 bases remaining between them. The CDR3 here is CASRDPLNEQYF. The CDR3 DNA follows: TGTGCCAGTAGGGACCCGCTTAACGAGCAGTACTTC. The whole variable domain, remainder taken from reference TRBV19 and TRBJ2-7, is DGGITQSPKYLFRKEGQNVTLSCEQNLNHDAMYWYRQDPGQGLRLIYYSQIVNDFQKGDIAEGYSVSREKKESFPLTVTSAQKNPTAFYLCASRDPLNEQYFGPGTRLTVT.

The genes are TRBV30 and TRBJ2-1; no clear D. V was clipped by 4 bases and J by 0 bases, with 19 bases between them. The V gene's germline CDR1 is GTSNPN and CDR2 SVGIG (reference sequence). The CDR3 contains 17 residues. The CDR3 DNA reads TGTGCCTGGAAGGGAACTAATTACCCGAGCTCCTACAATGAGCAGTTCTTC. The encoded protein is CAWKGTNYPSSYNEQFF.

This clonotype was seen many times. V and J are TRBV4-3 and TRBJ2-3; 7 bases fit TRBD2. The germline gives CDR1 LGHNA, CDR2 YSLEER. The CDR3 covers 14 residues. The J segment lost 4 bases and the V segment lost 3 bases, leaving 4 bases of the junction unmatched. The CDR3 region is CASSQGGTPDTQYF. CDR3 DNA: TGCGCCAGCAGCCAGGGAGGGACCCCAGATACGCAGTATTTT.

This clonotype was observed a single time. One junction end does not reproduce the germline sequence, and a read error may be involved. J is TRBJ2-1 and V is TRBV6-5, with D hard to call. The CDR3 spans 11 residues. The germline gives CDR1 MNHEY, CDR2 SVGAGI. The chain's CDR3 is CAGSRHNEQFF. The CDR3 DNA reads as TGTGCCGGCAGCAGACACAATGAGCAGTTCTTC.

This clonotype is categorized as medium-sized. The chain combines TRBV27 with TRBJ2-1; possibly TRBD2 for D (6 bases). Germline V lookup: CDR1 MNHEY, CDR2 SMNVEV (reference sequence). V shed 5 bases and J shed 9 bases, with 14 bases lying between them. The CDR3 is 13 residues long. The CDR3 DNA sequence: TGTGCCAGCAGTCCCTCCGGGAGAGGTGAGCAGTTCTTC. It is translated as CASSPSGRGEQFF.

Ten or more counts support this clonotype. The V call is TRBV12-3 or TRBV12-4, the J call TRBJ2-1; weak D call: TRBD2 (5 bases). V was shortened by 3 bases and J by 12 bases, with 12 bases between the two germline ends. The CDR3 loop spans 12 amino acids. The CDR3 coding sequence is TGTGCCAGCAGTTTGGTTCCAGAGGGGCAGTTCTTC. This codes for CASSLVPEGQFF.

This clonotype was seen more than once but under ten times. V is TRBV18 and J is TRBJ2-5; weak D call: TRBD2 (6 bases). CDR1 and CDR2 from the germline V gene are KGHSH and LQKENI. V lost 2 bases and J 5 bases, leaving 12 bases between the germline ends. This CDR3 region has 14 residues. This chain's CDR3 is CASSPGGSSETQYF. CDR3 bases: TGTGCCAGCTCACCAGGGGGGTCTAGCGAGACCCAGTACTTC.

This clonotype has ten or more counts. The V call is TRBV19, the J call TRBJ1-4; a weak D match, TRBD1 (5 bases). The CDR3 is 16 residues long. CDR1 is LNHDA and CDR2 is SQIVND in the germline V gene (reference sequence). V was cut by 6 bases and J by 3 bases, with 17 bases left in between. The CDR3 sequence is CASSPGDRLANEKLFF. The CDR3 DNA follows: TGTGCCAGTAGCCCAGGAGACAGATTGGCTAATGAAAAACTGTTTTTT.

This clonotype was detected ten times or more. V and J are TRBV5-6 and TRBJ1-5, with 10 bases lining up with TRBD1. J lost 11 bases, V lost 4 bases, and 21 bases had no gene match. There are 18 residues in the CDR3. Germline-derived CDR1 and CDR2 are SGHDT and YYEEEE. The CDR3 nucleotides read TGTGCCAGCAGCCCATGGACAGGGGGGCAGGCACTTTTTCCGTCCCAGCATTTT. It codes for CASSPWTGGQALFPSQHF.

This clonotype was detected many times. The rearrangement uses TRBV27 and TRBJ2-3; 7 bases are shared with TRBD1. J gave up 3 bases and V 5 bases, and 11 bases lay outside the gene matches. CDR3 length equals 16 residues. Looked up from germline, CDR1 is MNHEY and CDR2 is SMNVEV (reference sequence). The CDR3 region is CASSNHRQGGTDTQYF. The CDR3 nucleotides read TGTGCCAGCAGTAACCACCGACAGGGTGGAACAGATACGCAGTATTTT.

Only a few counts were recorded for this clonotype. The chain recombines TRBV29-1 with TRBJ2-5; perhaps D is TRBD1 or TRBD2 (6 bases each). The V end lost 5 bases, the J end lost 9 bases, and 19 bases lay between the germline ends. The CDR3 covers 13 residues. Germline CDR1 SQVTM, CDR2 ANQGSEA. The CDR3 region has the DNA TGCAGCGTTAATCAGGGTTTAGGGGGGTCCCAGTACTTC. Its protein product is CSVNQGLGGSQYF.

J is TRBJ2-7 and V is TRBV7-2; D gene uncertain. Germline lookup yields CDR1 SGHTA and CDR2 FQGNSA. This CDR3 is 14 amino acids long. Trimming stripped 5 bases from V and 4 bases from J, with 15 bases between. The CDR3 bases are TGTGCCAGCAGCCCAAGGGCCGGATGGTACGAGCAGTACTTC. Protein: CASSPRAGWYEQYF.

This clonotype appeared a few times. The chain combines TRBV18 with TRBJ1-5, with a weak D call TRBD1 (6 bases). Germline V CDR1 and CDR2: KGHSH, LQKENI. The CDR3 runs 15 residues. Trimming cost V 0 bases and J 5 bases, with 11 bases left between them. CDR3 bases: TGTGCCAGCTCACCACCTGGGACAACGGATCAGCCCCAGCATTTT. It codes for CASSPPGTTDQPQHF.

This clonotype was detected only a few times. The chain carries TRBV10-2 and TRBJ2-3; D is unclear. V was shortened by 6 bases and J by 0 bases, with 16 bases between the two germline ends. From germline, CDR1 is WSHSY and CDR2 SAAADI. This CDR3 comprises 16 residues. The CDR3 region is CASSTVTDLSTDTQYF. CDR3 DNA sequence: TGCGCCAGCAGCACCGTAACGGACCTTAGCACAGATACGCAGTATTTT.

This clonotype was detected many times. This sequence joins TRBV6-1 and TRBJ1-4; tentative D call: TRBD1 (6 bases). Per germline, CDR1 MNHNS and CDR2 SASEGT. This CDR3 spans 14 amino acids. V was pared by 6 bases and J by 8 bases, with 16 bases between. CDR3 nucleotide sequence: TGTGCCAGCAGCCCAGGGGCCCAATCGGAAAAACTGTTTTTT. It codes for CASSPGAQSEKLFF.

This clonotype was observed at least ten times. V and J are TRBV5-1 and TRBJ2-2; D is undetermined. CDR1 and CDR2 from the germline V gene are SGHRS and YFSETQ. The CDR3 sequence is 16 residues long. With 0 bases removed from V and 1 base from J, the gap between germline ends came to 10 bases. The CDR3 sequence: CASSLVFAVNTGELFF. CDR3 bases: TGCGCCAGCAGCTTGGTCTTTGCAGTGAACACCGGGGAGCTGTTTTTT.

The table lists this clonotype with a few counts. The genes are TRBV6-2 or TRBV6-3 and TRBJ1-6; the match to TRBD1 covers 8 bases. The germline V gene encodes CDR1 MNHEY and CDR2 SVGEGT. V shed 6 bases, J shed 7 bases, and the junction held 2 bases outside the gene matches. The length of the CDR3 is 13 residues. The CDR3 sequence: CASRRQGNSPLHF. The DNA of the CDR3 is TGTGCCAGCAGAAGACAGGGGAATTCACCCCTCCACTTT.

This chain connects TRBV10-3 to TRBJ1-5; no clear D. In germline, CDR1 is ENHRY, CDR2 SYGVKD. The V and J ends lost 2 bases and 3 bases respectively, with 8 bases between them. The CDR3 consists of 14 residues. The CDR3 spells CAISERADNQPQHF. CDR3 nucleotides: TGTGCCATCAGTGAGAGGGCAGACAATCAGCCCCAGCATTTT.

Notes on this clonotype: With a much larger clone just one base away, this may be a read error. The CDR3 loop is CACSYWSRQETQYF. CDR3 bases: TGTGCCTGCAGTTATTGGTCCCGGCAAGAGACCCAGTACTTC. The chain carries TRBV6-2 or TRBV6-3 and TRBJ2-5, with D uncertain. Germline V gene data show CDR1 as MNHEY and CDR2 as SVGEGT. This CDR3 has 14 residues.